These 21 T cell receptor beta chains originate from one sample sequenced in a study of T cell responses to AZD1222 COVID-19 vaccine. This table comes from immunoSEQ multiplex PCR, and its TCRdb copy is limited to in-frame clones, with some not included. The table lists about 170,000 clones, around nine tenths of them singletons. The sample here was peripheral blood, taken on day 0 of AZD1222 vaccination. These receptor sequences come from an adult in good health.

This chain uses TRBV6-2 or TRBV6-3 with TRBJ2-7; no clear D. The CDR3 is 14 amino acids. The germline V and J ends were trimmed by 6 bases and 6 bases, with 18 bases remaining between them. Germline CDR1 reads MNHEY; CDR2 reads SVGEGT. The CDR3 region is CASSPRPLRAEQYF. The CDR3 nucleotides read TGTGCCAGCAGCCCTCGACCCTTACGTGCCGAGCAGTACTTC.

V is TRBV6-6 and J is TRBJ2-5; 8 bases align to TRBD1. The germline V gene encodes CDR1 MNHNY and CDR2 SVGAGI (reference sequence). The V and J ends lost 4 bases and 3 bases, in that order; junction bases with no gene match: 4. CDR3 length: 14 amino acids. CDR3 nucleotides: TGTGCCAGCAGTTCCCTGGACAGGGAAGAGACCCAGTACTTC. Encoded protein: CASSSLDREETQYF.

This chain uses TRBV10-2 with TRBJ1-2; D remains ambiguous. This CDR3 is built from 15 residues. Germline V gives CDR1 WSHSY, CDR2 SAAADI. The V and J ends lost 2 bases and 8 bases respectively, with 18 bases between them. This CDR3 reads CASSERRGYLDGYTF. In DNA, the CDR3 is TGCGCCAGCAGTGAGCGCCGGGGTTACCTAGACGGCTACACCTTC.

The chain joins TRBV7-2 to TRBJ2-3; TRBD2 agrees at 7 bases. Germline-derived CDR1 and CDR2 are SGHTA and FQGNSA. The V and J ends lost 5 bases and 2 bases, in that order; junction bases with no gene match: 13. The CDR3 runs to 17 residues. Here the CDR3 DNA reads TGTGCCAGCAGCAACCCCCATGGCGGGGGTCTCACAGATACGCAGTATTTT. As protein: CASSNPHGGGLTDTQYF.

As to this clone: This same CDR3 is encoded by further DNA sequences in the sample. V is TRBV6-5 and J is TRBJ1-5, with D perhaps matching TRBD1 (6 bases). Germline CDR1 MNHEY, CDR2 SVGAGI. This CDR3 is built from 14 residues. The V and J ends lost 2 bases and 6 bases respectively, with 11 bases between them. CDR3 in amino acids: CASSYRGGGQPQHF. The CDR3 DNA follows: TGTGCCAGCAGTTACAGAGGGGGAGGTCAGCCCCAGCATTTT.

V and J are TRBV6-2 or TRBV6-3 and TRBJ2-1, with a weak D call TRBD2 (6 bases). CDR3 length: 14 amino acids. Trimming took off 4 bases at V and 5 bases at J, with 12 bases between the two ends. Germline CDR1 MNHEY, CDR2 SVGEGT. The CDR3 loop reads CASSSRLVNNEQFF. CDR3 bases: TGTGCCAGCAGTTCCAGACTAGTAAACAATGAGCAGTTCTTC.

V usage is TRBV7-2 and J usage is TRBJ2-7; maybe TRBD2 (5 bases). From germline, CDR1 is SGHTA and CDR2 FQGNSA. The length of the CDR3 is 14 residues. The germline V and J ends were trimmed by 5 bases and 3 bases, with 14 bases remaining between them. CDR3 in amino acids: CASSPRTGIYEQYF. Here the CDR3 DNA reads TGTGCCAGCAGCCCAAGGACGGGGATCTACGAGCAGTACTTC.

This rearrangement joins TRBV19 to TRBJ2-1, with TRBD1 identical over 8 bases. V lost 9 bases and J lost 3; bases outside the gene matches: 10. This CDR3 contains 15 residues. In germline, CDR1 is LNHDA, CDR2 SQIVND (reference sequence). In DNA form, the CDR3 reads TGTGCCAGCAGATTTCAGGGGGCTAACTACAATGAGCAGTTCTTC. The encoded protein is CASRFQGANYNEQFF. The full variable domain, completed using reference TRBV19 and TRBJ2-1, is DGGITQSPKYLFRKEGQNVTLSCEQNLNHDAMYWYRQDPGQGLRLIYYSQIVNDFQKGDIAEGYSVSREKKESFPLTVTSAQKNPTAFYLCASRFQGANYNEQFFGPGTRLTVL.

This rearrangement joins TRBV11-3 to TRBJ2-3; 7 bases fit TRBD1. Germline CDR1 SGHNT, CDR2 YENEEA. After removal of 5 bases from V and 7 bases from J, the junction contained 9 bases not matched to a gene. The CDR3 covers 14 residues. As DNA, the CDR3 is TGTGCCAGCAGCCAAGGAACAGGGGCATATACGCAGTATTTT. Encoded protein: CASSQGTGAYTQYF.

This chain links TRBV5-4 with TRBJ1-1, with D tentatively TRBD1 (6 bases). Germline assignment: CDR1 SGHNT and CDR2 YYREEE (reference sequence). V was shortened by 3 bases and J by 8 bases, with 11 bases between the two germline ends. The length of the CDR3 is 12 residues. CDR3 sequence reads: CASSSGQREAFF. DNA for the CDR3: TGTGCCAGCAGCTCCGGACAGAGAGAAGCTTTCTTT.

This rearrangement joins TRBV4-1 to TRBJ2-1, with TRBD2 as a possible D gene (5 bases). V gave up 2 bases and J gave up 3 bases, with 14 bases separating them. This CDR3 region has 16 residues. Germline V gene sequence: CDR1 MGHRA, CDR2 YSYEKL. The CDR3 DNA reads as TGCGCCAGCAGCCAAAATCGTCGAGGGATCTACAATGAGCAGTTCTTC. Amino acids: CASSQNRRGIYNEQFF.

V gene TRBV7-8 combines with J gene TRBJ1-4; D is possibly TRBD1 (6 bases). V was clipped by 5 bases and J by 5 bases, with 18 bases between them. The CDR3 runs 16 residues. Germline V lookup: CDR1 SGHVS, CDR2 FQNEAQ. The CDR3: CASSIPTGRGNEKLFF. Written as DNA, the CDR3 is TGTGCCAGCAGCATCCCTACAGGGAGGGGAAATGAAAAACTGTTTTTT. Looking up the rest from reference TRBV7-8 and TRBJ1-4 gives the full variable domain: GAGVSQSPRYKVAKRGQDVALRCDPISGHVSLFWYQQALGQGPEFLTYFQNEAQLDKSGLPSDRFFAERPEGSVSTLKIQRTQQEDSAVYLCASSIPTGRGNEKLFFGSGTQLSVL.

The CDR3 reads CSGAPADTQYF. For the CDR3, the DNA is TGCAGTGGGGCCCCTGCCGATACGCAGTATTTT. The chain links TRBV20-1 to TRBJ2-3; no reliable D call. The V gene lost 7 bases and the J gene lost 6 bases, with 11 bases spanning the gap. The CDR3 contains 11 residues. Germline V gene data show CDR1 as DFQATT and CDR2 as SNEGSKA (reference sequence).

J is TRBJ2-7 and V is TRBV7-9; 8 positions match TRBD1. Germline V gene sequence: CDR1 SEHNR, CDR2 FQNEAQ (reference sequence). With 5 bases clipped from V and 3 bases from J, the junction kept 6 bases outside the gene matches. The CDR3 is made up of 14 amino acids. The CDR3 bases are TGTGCCAGCAGCGGGCAGGGGGCGGTCTACGAGCAGTACTTC. Protein: CASSGQGAVYEQYF.

The chain is built from TRBV9 and TRBJ2-7, with TRBD1 matching over 7 bases. The germline CDR1 and CDR2 sequences are SGDLS and YYNGEE. Losses at the gene ends were 4 bases for V and 2 bases for J; bases not matched to a gene: 9. The CDR3 totals 15 residues. CDR3 in DNA: TGTGCCAGCAGCTTGAGTGACAGGGCCACCTACGAGCAGTACTTC. This translates into CASSLSDRATYEQYF.

The chain carries TRBV12-5 and TRBJ2-3; TRBD1 matches at 11 bases. The germline V gene encodes CDR1 LGHNT and CDR2 FRNRAP. This CDR3 spans 18 amino acids. The trim removed 4 bases at V and 4 bases at J, leaving 13 bases unmatched. For the CDR3, the DNA is TGTGCTAGTGGTTCCCCGGGGACAGGGGGAATGTTTTCAGATACGCAGTATTTT. This gives the protein CASGSPGTGGMFSDTQYF.

The chain joins TRBV5-4 to TRBJ2-1; TRBD2 matches at 11 bases. Germline CDR1 reads SGHNT; CDR2 reads YYREEE (reference sequence). The CDR3 covers 17 residues. Germline trimming cut 1 base from V and 7 bases from J; bases unmatched to any gene: 10. This CDR3 is CASSLFASGRRANEQFF. As DNA, the CDR3 is TGTGCCAGCAGCTTGTTTGCTAGCGGGAGGAGGGCAAATGAGCAGTTCTTC.

V gene TRBV6-5 combines with J gene TRBJ1-2; 11 positions match TRBD1. The V segment lost 6 bases and the J segment 8 bases; nucleotides outside the gene matches: 5. There are 13 residues in the CDR3. Germline V gene data show CDR1 as MNHEY and CDR2 as SVGAGI. The CDR3 reads CASRGQGAGGYTF. CDR3 bases: TGTGCCAGCAGAGGACAGGGGGCTGGAGGCTACACCTTC.

The CDR3 bases are TGTGCCAGCAGCCAAGGGTACGAGCAGTACTTC. It yields the protein CASSQGYEQYF. The chain couples TRBV3-1 (or the pseudogene TRBV3-2) to TRBJ2-7, with D unresolved. Germline V lookup: CDR1 LGHDT, CDR2 YNNKEL (reference sequence). The CDR3 extends over 11 amino acids. Trimming took off 1 base at V and 4 bases at J, with 2 bases between the two ends.

CDR3 in amino acids: CASSLGSMVDRGAYGYTF. The CDR3 bases are TGCGCCAGCAGCTTGGGCTCTATGGTGGACAGGGGGGCCTATGGCTACACCTTC. The chain links TRBV5-1 to TRBJ1-2; TRBD1 agrees at 10 bases. Trimming took 0 bases from V and 4 from J; bases not matched to a gene: 12. CDR1 is SGHRS, CDR2 YFSETQ, per germline. The CDR3 spans 18 residues.

The genes are TRBV29-1 and TRBJ1-2, with TRBD1 as a possible D gene (6 bases). The CDR3 runs to 14 residues. Germline loops: CDR1 SQVTM, CDR2 ANQGSEA. Trimming stripped 6 bases from V and 4 bases from J, with 18 bases between. The CDR3 here is CSVAPGGQVYGYTF. In DNA, the CDR3 is TGCAGCGTAGCTCCGGGGGGGCAGGTCTATGGCTACACCTTC.